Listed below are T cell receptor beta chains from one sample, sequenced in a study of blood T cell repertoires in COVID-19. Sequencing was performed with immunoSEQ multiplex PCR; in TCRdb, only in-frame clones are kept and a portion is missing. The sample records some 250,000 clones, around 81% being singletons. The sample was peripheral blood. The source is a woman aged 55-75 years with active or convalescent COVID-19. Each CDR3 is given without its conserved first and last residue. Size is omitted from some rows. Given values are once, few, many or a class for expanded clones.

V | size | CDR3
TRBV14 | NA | ASSQDAEQGRSGNTIY
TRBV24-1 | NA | ATSDTGGRGYT
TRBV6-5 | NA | ASSYKGLAYEQY
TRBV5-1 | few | ASSLEGDRAYNEQF
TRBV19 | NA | ASSIMRGGTTGELF
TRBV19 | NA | ASSKGQGPSTDTQY
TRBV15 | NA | ATSRDAGFGNTIY
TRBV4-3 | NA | ASSQEGGFNQPQH
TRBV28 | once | ASGDQTGISNEQY
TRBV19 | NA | ASSIPDREMNTEAF
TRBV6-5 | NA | ASSMRGMNTEAF
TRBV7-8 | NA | ASSSHLSGGSSVAF
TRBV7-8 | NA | ASSPTGAGGPEGEQF
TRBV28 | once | ASSFAGDPDTQY
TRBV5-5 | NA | ASSLVTGSEAF
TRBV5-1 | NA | ASSPRDTLPNTEAF
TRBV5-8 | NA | ASEEPGFNEQY
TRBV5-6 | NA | ASSQNTGLGTGELF
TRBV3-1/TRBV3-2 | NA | ASSQASGRYEQY
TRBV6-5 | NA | ASSNWPYGYT
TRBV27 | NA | ASSLVGQGAILRTGELF
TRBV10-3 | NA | AISVGTGAHEQY
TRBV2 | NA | ASGTDHRIAKNIQY
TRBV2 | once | ASSERAGPRNQPQH
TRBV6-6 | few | ASSYLNRDRGYGYT
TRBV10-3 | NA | AIRPGGTGELF
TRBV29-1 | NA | SGGGGYEQY
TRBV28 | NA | ASRPDRNTEAF
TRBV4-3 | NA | ASSQTDRLTDTQY
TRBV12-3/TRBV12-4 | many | ASMKGSNQPQH
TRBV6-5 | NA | ASSYGRAENNYGYT
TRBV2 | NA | ASRALDRGTEAF
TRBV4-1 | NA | ASSQDPGGAGGYT
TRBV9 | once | ASSAFPGGASYGYT
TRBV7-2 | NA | ASARSQKQPQH
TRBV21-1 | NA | ASSKAAGWATNEKLF
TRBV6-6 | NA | ASRPGHLNTEAF
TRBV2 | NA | ASSEAARNYGYT
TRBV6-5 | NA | ASPGTSGGYNEQF
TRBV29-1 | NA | SVQQGASYGYT
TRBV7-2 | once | ASSFPTGGAGTGELF
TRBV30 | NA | AWARGTTGELF
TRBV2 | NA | ASRPVSGGGQKY
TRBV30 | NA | AWSELTGVGTEAF
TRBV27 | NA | ASSPAGQVNSPLH
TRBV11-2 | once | ASSLDLRQPVNEKLF
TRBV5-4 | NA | ASSFQGVPGQY
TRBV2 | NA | ASSGSTGGNVGNTIY
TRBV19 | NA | ASSNGQGAARNTIY
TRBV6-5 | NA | ASLGGGTDTQY
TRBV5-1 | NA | ASSQEVQGWEKLF
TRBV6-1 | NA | ASSEERRTQY
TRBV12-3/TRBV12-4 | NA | ASRLQAGGGYT
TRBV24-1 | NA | ATSDDRGYGYT
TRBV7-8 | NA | ASSSGLAGGYEQY